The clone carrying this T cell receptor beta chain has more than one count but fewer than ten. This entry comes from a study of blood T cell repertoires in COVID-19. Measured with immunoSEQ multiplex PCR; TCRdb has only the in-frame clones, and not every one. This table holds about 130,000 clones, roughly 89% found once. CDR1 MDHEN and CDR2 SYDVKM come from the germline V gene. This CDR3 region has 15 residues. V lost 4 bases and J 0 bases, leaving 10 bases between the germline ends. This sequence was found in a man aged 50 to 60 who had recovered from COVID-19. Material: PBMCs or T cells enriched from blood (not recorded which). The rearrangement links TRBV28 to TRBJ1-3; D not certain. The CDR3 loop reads CASSSIGSSGNTIYF. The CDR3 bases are TGTGCCAGCAGTTCCATAGGGAGCTCTGGAAACACCATATATTTT.